This T cell receptor (beta chain) was sequenced during a study of identifying expanded T cells in peripheral blood. Collection occurred without any documented infections or immune events in donors. Concerning this clone itself: Its specificity is unknown.

General study points: Variance in clone template counts between two-week samples significantly increased with total template count across all healthy donors.

TCRdb's copy holds only in-frame clones and misses some; the assay was immunoSEQ multiplex PCR. The sample holds tens of thousands of clones, 89% seen once. CDR1 and CDR2 from the germline V gene are SGHDT and YYEEEE. The CDR3 runs to 15 residues. V lost 8 bases, J lost 4 bases, and 16 bases lay in between. The chain couples TRBV5-6 to TRBJ2-6, with a possible D match to TRBD2 (6 bases). Material: blood. The sequence was collected from a person aged 18 to 70 in good health. The CDR3 region is CASRPGGTGANVLTF. DNA for the CDR3: TGTGCCAGTCGGCCGGGCGGGACCGGGGCCAACGTCCTGACTTTC.